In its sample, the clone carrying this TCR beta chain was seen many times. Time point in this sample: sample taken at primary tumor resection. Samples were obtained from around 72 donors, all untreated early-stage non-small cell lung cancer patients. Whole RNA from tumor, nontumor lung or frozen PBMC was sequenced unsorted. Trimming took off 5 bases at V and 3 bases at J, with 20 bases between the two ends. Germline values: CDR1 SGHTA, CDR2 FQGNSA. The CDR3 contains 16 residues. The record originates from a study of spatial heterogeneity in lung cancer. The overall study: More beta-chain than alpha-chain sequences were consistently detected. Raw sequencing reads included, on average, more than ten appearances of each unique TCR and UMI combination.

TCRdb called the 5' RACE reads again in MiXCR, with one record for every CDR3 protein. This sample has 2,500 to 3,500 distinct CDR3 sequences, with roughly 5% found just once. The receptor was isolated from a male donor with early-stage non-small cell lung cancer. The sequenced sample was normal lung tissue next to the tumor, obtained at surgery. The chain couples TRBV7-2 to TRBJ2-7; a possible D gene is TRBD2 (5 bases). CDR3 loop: CASSPRTPPPLYEQYF. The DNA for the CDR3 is TGTGCCAGCAGCCCGCGGACTCCCCCACCCCTCTACGAGCAGTACTTC. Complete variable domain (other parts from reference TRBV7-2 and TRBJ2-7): GAGVSQSPSNKVTEKGKDVELRCDPISGHTALYWYRQSLGQGLEFLIYFQGNSAPDKSGLPSDRFSAERTGGSVSTLTIQRTQQEDSAVYLCASSPRTPPPLYEQYFGPGTRLTVT.